Here is one T cell receptor (beta chain) with its context. Its antigen remains unknown. Trimming removed 1 base at V and 3 bases at J, with 12 bases between. Germline loops: CDR1 SGHAT, CDR2 FQDESV (reference sequence). The CDR3 has 15 amino acids. This sample stems from a study of a mutant IDH1 vaccine in newly diagnosed glioma. About the study: Each patient was administered eight vaccinations, scheduled in weeks 1, 3, 5, 7, 11, 15, 19 and 23. The sex distribution of treated patients was around 62% male and about 40% female, with a mean age of around 40 years.

Profiling relied on immunoSEQ multiplex PCR, and the TCRdb table lists in-frame clones only, not all of them. The sample carries fewer than 150,000 clones, under 90% recorded once. Time point defined: week 11, during vaccination. It was 300 ug of mutant IDH1 20-mer peptide that made up each vaccine dose, given with topical imiquimod. Tumors from donors were new WHO grade 3 or 4 IDH1-mutant astrocytomas with ATRX loss. Study observations and caveats: Shifts in the top peripheral T cell clonotypes seemed unrelated to pseudoprogression.

The TCR comes from a woman in her forties or fifties with glioma. The chain combines TRBV11-1 with TRBJ1-1; the D is unclear. Here the sequenced sample was PBMCs, taken from a glioma patient whose treatment included an IDH1 peptide vaccine. CDR3 nucleotides: TGTGCCAGCAGCTTAGTCCTGAGCGTAGACACTGAAGCTTTCTTT. Protein: CASSLVLSVDTEAFF.